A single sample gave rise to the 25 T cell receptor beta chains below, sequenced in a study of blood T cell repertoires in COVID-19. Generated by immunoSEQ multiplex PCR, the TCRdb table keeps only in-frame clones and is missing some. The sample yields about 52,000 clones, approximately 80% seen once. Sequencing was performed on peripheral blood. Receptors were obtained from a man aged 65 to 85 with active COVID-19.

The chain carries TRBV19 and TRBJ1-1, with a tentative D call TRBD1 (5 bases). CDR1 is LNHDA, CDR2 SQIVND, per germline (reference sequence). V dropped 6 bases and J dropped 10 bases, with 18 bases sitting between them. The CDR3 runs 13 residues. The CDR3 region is CASSPESRVRAFF. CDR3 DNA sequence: TGTGCCAGTAGCCCCGAATCCAGGGTACGAGCTTTCTTT. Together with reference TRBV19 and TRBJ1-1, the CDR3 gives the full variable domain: DGGITQSPKYLFRKEGQNVTLSCEQNLNHDAMYWYRQDPGQGLRLIYYSQIVNDFQKGDIAEGYSVSREKKESFPLTVTSAQKNPTAFYLCASSPESRVRAFFGQGTRLTVV.

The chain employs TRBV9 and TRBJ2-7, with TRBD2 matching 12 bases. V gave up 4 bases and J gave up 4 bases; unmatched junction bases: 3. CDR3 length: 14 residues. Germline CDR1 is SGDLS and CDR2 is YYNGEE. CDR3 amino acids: CASSMTSGGYEQYF. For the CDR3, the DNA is TGTGCCAGCAGCATGACTAGCGGGGGATACGAGCAGTACTTC. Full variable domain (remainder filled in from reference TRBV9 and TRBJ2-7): DSGVTQTPKHLITATGQRVTLRCSPRSGDLSVYWYQQSLDQGLQFLIQYYNGEERAKGNILERFSAQQFPDLHSELNLSSLELGDSALYFCASSMTSGGYEQYFGPGTRLTVT.

In DNA, the CDR3 is TGTGCCATCAGTGAGGGCAACAGGGGGGGGGAGACCCAGTACTTC. It translates to CAISEGNRGGETQYF. The chain employs TRBV10-3 and TRBJ2-5; a weak D match, TRBD1 (8 bases). CDR1 and CDR2 (germline): ENHRY, SYGVKD. CDR3 length: 15 residues. V was trimmed by 2 bases and J by 5 bases, leaving 15 bases between them.

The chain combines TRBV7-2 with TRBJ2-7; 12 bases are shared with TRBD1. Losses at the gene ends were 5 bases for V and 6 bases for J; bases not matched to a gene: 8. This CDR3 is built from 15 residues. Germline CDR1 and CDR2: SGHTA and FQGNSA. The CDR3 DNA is TGTGCCAGCAGCGCCGGGACAGGGGGCATCGCCGAGCAGTACTTC. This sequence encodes CASSAGTGGIAEQYF. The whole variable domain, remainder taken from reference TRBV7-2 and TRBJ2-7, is GAGVSQSPSNKVTEKGKDVELRCDPISGHTALYWYRQSLGQGLEFLIYFQGNSAPDKSGLPSDRFSAERTGGSVSTLTIQRTQQEDSAVYLCASSAGTGGIAEQYFGPGTRLTVT.

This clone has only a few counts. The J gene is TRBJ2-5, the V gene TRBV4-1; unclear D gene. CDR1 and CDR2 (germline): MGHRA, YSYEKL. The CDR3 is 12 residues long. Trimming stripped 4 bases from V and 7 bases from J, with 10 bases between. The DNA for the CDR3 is TGCGCCAGCAGCCGAAGTGGCGGGACCCAGTACTTC. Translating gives CASSRSGGTQYF.

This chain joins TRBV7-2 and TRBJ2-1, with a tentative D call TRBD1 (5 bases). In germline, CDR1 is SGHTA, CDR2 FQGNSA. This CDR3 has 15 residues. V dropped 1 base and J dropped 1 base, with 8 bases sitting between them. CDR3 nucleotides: TGTGCCAGCAGCTTAGACAGGCCATCCTACAATGAGCAGTTCTTC. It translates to CASSLDRPSYNEQFF.

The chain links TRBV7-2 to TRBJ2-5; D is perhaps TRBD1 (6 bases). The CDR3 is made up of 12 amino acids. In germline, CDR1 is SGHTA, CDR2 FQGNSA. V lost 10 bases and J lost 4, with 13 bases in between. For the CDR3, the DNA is TGTGCCACCGCCCAGGGGTCAGAGACCCAGTACTTC. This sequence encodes CATAQGSETQYF.

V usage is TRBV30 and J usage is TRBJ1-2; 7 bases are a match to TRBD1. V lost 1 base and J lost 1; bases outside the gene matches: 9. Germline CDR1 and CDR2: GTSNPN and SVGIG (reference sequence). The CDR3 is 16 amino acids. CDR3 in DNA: TGTGCCTGGAGTGCCTTCGGGACAGACATTAACTATGGCTACACCTTC. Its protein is CAWSAFGTDINYGYTF. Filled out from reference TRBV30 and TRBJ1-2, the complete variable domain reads SQTIHQWPATLVQPVGSPLSLECTVEGTSNPNLYWYRQAAGRGLQLLFYSVGIGQISSEVPQNLSASRPQDRQFILSSKKLLLSDSGFYLCAWSAFGTDINYGYTFGSGTRLTVV.

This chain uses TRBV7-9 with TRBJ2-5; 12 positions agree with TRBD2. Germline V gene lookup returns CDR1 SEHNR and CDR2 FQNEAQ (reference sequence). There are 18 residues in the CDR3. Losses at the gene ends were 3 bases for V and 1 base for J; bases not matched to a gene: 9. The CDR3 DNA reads TGTGCCAGCAGCTTCTCTAGCGGGGGGGCCATTGTCCAAGAGACCCAGTACTTC. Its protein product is CASSFSSGGAIVQETQYF.

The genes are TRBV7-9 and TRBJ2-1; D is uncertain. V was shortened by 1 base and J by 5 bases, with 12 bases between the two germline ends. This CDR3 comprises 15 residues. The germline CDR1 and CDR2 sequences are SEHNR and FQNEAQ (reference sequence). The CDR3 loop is CASSLGSTQNNEQFF. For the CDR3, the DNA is TGTGCCAGCAGCTTAGGGTCCACCCAGAACAATGAGCAGTTCTTC.

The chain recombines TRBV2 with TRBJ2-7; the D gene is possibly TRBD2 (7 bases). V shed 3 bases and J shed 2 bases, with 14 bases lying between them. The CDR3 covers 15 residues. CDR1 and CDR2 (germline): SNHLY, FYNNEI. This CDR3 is CASSEGGTQTYEQYF. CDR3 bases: TGTGCCAGCAGTGAGGGGGGGACACAAACCTACGAGCAGTACTTC.

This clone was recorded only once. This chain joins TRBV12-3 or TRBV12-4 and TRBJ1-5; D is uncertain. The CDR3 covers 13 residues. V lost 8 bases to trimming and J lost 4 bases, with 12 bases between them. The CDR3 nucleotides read TGTGCCAGCCAGTCGGGTTGGAATCAGCCCCAGCATTTT. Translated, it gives CASQSGWNQPQHF.

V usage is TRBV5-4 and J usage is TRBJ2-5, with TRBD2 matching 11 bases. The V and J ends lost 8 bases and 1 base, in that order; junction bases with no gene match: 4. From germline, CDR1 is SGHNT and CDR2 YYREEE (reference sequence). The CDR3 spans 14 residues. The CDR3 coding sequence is TGTGCCAGTGGGACTAGCGGTCTCCAAGAGACCCAGTACTTC. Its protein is CASGTSGLQETQYF.

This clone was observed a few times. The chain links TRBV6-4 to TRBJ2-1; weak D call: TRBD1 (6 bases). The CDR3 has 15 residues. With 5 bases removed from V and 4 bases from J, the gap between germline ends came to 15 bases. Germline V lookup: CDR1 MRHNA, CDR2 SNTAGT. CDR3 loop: CASSPGGQTYNEQFF. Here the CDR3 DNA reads TGTGCCAGCAGTCCCGGCGGACAGACGTACAATGAGCAGTTCTTC.

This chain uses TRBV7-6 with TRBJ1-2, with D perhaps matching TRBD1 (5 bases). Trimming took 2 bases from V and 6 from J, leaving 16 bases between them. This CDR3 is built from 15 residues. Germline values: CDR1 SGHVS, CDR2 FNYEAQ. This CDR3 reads CASSLNPQGGHGYTF. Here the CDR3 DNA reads TGTGCCAGCAGCTTAAACCCCCAGGGAGGACATGGCTACACCTTC. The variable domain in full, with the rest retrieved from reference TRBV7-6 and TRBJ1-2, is GAGVSQSPRYKVTKRGQDVALRCDPISGHVSLYWYRQALGQGPEFLTYFNYEAQQDKSGLPNDRFSAERPEGSISTLTIQRTEQRDSAMYRCASSLNPQGGHGYTFGSGTRLTVV.

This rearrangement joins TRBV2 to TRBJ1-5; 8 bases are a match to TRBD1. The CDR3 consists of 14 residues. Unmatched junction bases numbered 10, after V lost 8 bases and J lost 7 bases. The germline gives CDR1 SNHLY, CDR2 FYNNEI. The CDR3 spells CASGRDRGSQPQHF. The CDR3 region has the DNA TGTGCCAGCGGGCGTGACAGGGGAAGCCAGCCCCAGCATTTT. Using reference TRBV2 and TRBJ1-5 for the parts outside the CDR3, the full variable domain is EPEVTQTPSHQVTQMGQEVILRCVPISNHLYFYWYRQILGQKVEFLVSFYNNEISEKSEIFDDQFSVERPDGSNFTLKIRSTKLEDSAMYFCASGRDRGSQPQHFGDGTRLSIL.

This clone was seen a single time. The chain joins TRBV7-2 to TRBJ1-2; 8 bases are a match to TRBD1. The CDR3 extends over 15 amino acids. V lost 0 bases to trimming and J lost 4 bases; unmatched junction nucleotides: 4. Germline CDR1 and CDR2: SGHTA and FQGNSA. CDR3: CASSLAGQEIYGYTF. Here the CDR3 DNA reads TGTGCCAGCAGCTTAGCGGGACAGGAGATCTATGGCTACACCTTC.

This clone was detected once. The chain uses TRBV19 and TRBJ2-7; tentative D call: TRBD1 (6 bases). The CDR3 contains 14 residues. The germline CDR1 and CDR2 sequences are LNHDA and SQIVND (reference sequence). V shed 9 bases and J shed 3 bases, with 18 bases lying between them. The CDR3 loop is CASRGSALNYEQYF. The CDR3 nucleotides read TGTGCCAGCAGGGGCTCTGCCCTAAACTACGAGCAGTACTTC.

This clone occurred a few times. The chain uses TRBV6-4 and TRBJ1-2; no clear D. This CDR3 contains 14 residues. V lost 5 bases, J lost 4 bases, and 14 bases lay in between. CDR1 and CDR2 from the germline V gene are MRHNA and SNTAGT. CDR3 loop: CASSSGEGPYGYTF. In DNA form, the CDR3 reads TGTGCCAGCAGTTCCGGGGAGGGCCCCTATGGCTACACCTTC.

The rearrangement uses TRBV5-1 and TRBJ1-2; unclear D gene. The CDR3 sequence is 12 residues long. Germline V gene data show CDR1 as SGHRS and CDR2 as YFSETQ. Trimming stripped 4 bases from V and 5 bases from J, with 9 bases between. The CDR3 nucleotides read TGCGCCAGCAGCAGCGGGGATTATGGCTACACCTTC. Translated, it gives CASSSGDYGYTF. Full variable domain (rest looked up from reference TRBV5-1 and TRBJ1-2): KAGVTQTPRYLIKTRGQQVTLSCSPISGHRSVSWYQQTPGQGLQFLFEYFSETQRNKGNFPGRFSGRQFSNSRSEMNVSTLELGDSALYLCASSSGDYGYTFGSGTRLTVV.

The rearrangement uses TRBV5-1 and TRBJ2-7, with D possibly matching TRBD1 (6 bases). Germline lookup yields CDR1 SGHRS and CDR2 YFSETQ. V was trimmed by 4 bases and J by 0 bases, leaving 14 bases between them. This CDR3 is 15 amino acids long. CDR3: CASSPRTAFSYEQYF. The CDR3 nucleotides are TGCGCCAGCAGCCCCCGGACAGCCTTCTCCTACGAGCAGTACTTC.

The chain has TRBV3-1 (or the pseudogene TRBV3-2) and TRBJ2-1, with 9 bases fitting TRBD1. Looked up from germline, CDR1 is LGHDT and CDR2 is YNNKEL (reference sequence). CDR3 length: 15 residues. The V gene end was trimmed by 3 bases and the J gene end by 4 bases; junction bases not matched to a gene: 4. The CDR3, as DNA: TGTGCCAGCAGCCACCGGGACAGGGTATACAATGAGCAGTTCTTC. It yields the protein CASSHRDRVYNEQFF.

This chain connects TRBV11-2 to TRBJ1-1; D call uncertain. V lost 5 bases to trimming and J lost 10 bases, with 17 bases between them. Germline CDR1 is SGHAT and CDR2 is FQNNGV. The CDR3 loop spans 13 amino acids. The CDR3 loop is CASSTSLDESAFF. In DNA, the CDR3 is TGTGCCAGCAGCACTAGCTTGGACGAGTCAGCTTTCTTT.

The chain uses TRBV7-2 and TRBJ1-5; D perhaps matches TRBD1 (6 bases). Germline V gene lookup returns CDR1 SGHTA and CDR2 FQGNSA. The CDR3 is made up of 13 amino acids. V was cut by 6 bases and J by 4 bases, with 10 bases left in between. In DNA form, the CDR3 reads TGTGCCAGCAGTTACAGGGTTAATCAGCCCCAGCATTTT. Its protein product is CASSYRVNQPQHF.

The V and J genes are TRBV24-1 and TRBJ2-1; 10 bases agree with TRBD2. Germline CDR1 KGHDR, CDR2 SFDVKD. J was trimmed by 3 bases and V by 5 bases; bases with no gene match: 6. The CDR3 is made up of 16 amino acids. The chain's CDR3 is CATSVARTSGYNEQFF. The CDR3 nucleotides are TGTGCCACCAGTGTGGCCCGGACTAGCGGCTACAATGAGCAGTTCTTC.